This entry lists 20 T cell receptor beta chains sequenced from one sample in a study of cytomegalovirus exposure and HLA in healthy donors. Primers: 60 Vbeta forward and 13 Jbeta reverse. The repertoire was sequenced with immunoSEQ multiplex PCR; TCRdb's copy has only in-frame clones and lacks some. Of about 110,000 clones listed, roughly 71% are singletons. Sequencing was done on a sample of PBMCs. The receptor source for this set is a male donor in good health and CMV-seropositive.

The CDR3 nucleotides read TGCGCCAGCAGCTTAGCTCCGGGGGACGAGCAGTACTTC. Translated, it gives CASSLAPGDEQYF. The chain couples TRBV5-1 to TRBJ2-7, with D perhaps TRBD2 (6 bases). V was pared by 2 bases and J by 5 bases, with 11 bases between. Germline lookup yields CDR1 SGHRS and CDR2 YFSETQ. The CDR3 runs 13 residues.

V gene TRBV6-1 combines with J gene TRBJ1-5; 12 bases are shared with TRBD1. The V segment lost 3 bases and the J segment 6 bases; nucleotides outside the gene matches: 3. This CDR3 region has 15 residues. Germline V gene lookup returns CDR1 MNHNS and CDR2 SASEGT. CDR3 in DNA: TGTGCCAGCAGTGACCGGGACAGGGGGCTTCAGCCCCAGCATTTT. Residues: CASSDRDRGLQPQHF.

This chain joins TRBV5-1 and TRBJ2-5; 7 bases fit TRBD2. Trimming at V came to 7 bases and at J to 2 bases, leaving 2 bases not matched to a gene. Germline V lookup: CDR1 SGHRS, CDR2 YFSETQ. CDR3 length: 12 residues. The chain's CDR3 is CASGAGQETQYF. The DNA of the CDR3 is TGCGCCAGCGGAGCGGGACAAGAGACCCAGTACTTC.

This CDR3 reads CASSNSVGAASTDTQYF. CDR3 coding DNA: TGTGCCAGCAGCAATAGTGTTGGGGCGGCGAGCACAGATACGCAGTATTTT. V usage is TRBV21-1 and J usage is TRBJ2-3; the DNA was not used to check the table's D call, TRBD1. TRBV21-1 is labeled a pseudogene. The CDR3 has 17 residues.

This clone was observed once. V is TRBV11-3 and J is TRBJ2-7, with a possible D match to TRBD2 (6 bases). Germline loops: CDR1 SGHNT, CDR2 YENEEA. The V gene lost 0 bases and the J gene lost 10 bases, with 10 bases spanning the gap. The CDR3 spans 12 residues. This CDR3 is CASSLDPSEQYF. The CDR3 region has the DNA TGTGCCAGCAGCTTAGATCCTAGCGAACAGTACTTC.

The chain employs TRBV27 and TRBJ2-7; the D gene is possibly TRBD2 (6 bases). From germline, CDR1 is MNHEY and CDR2 SMNVEV (reference sequence). The CDR3 covers 13 residues. Trimming removed 6 bases at V and 3 bases at J, with 12 bases between. This CDR3 is CASSLGLFYEQYF. The CDR3 DNA follows: TGTGCCAGCAGCTTGGGACTCTTCTACGAGCAGTACTTC.

This chain uses TRBV14 with TRBJ1-4, with 7 bases that match TRBD1. Unmatched junction bases numbered 8, after V lost 2 bases and J lost 8 bases. CDR3 length: 15 amino acids. In germline, CDR1 is SGHDN, CDR2 FVKESK. This chain's CDR3 is CASSQTGIRGEKLFF. DNA for the CDR3: TGTGCCAGCAGCCAAACGGGAATCAGGGGGGAAAAACTGTTTTTT.

The gene calls are TRBV5-8 and TRBJ2-3; 10 nucleotides agree with TRBD2. CDR1 and CDR2 from the germline V gene are SGHTS and YDEGEE. The length of the CDR3 is 15 residues. Trimming at V came to 4 bases and at J to 1 base, leaving 3 bases not matched to a gene. CDR3: CASSPLAGGTDTQYF. CDR3 nucleotides: TGTGCCAGCAGCCCCCTAGCGGGGGGCACAGATACGCAGTATTTT.

The chain carries TRBV5-5 and TRBJ1-1, with D possibly being TRBD1 (6 bases). CDR1 is SGHKS and CDR2 is YYEKEE in the germline V gene (reference sequence). V gave up 4 bases and J gave up 4 bases, with 23 bases separating them. This CDR3 is built from 17 residues. This chain's CDR3 is CASSQLYTPQGSTEAFF. CDR3 sequence (DNA): TGTGCCAGCAGCCAATTGTACACACCCCAGGGGTCCACTGAAGCTTTCTTT.

This clone was seen a handful of times. V gene TRBV7-6 combines with J gene TRBJ2-7; TRBD1 matches 11 bases. After removal of 8 bases from V and 3 bases from J, the junction contained 6 bases not matched to a gene. Germline CDR1 and CDR2: SGHVS and FNYEAQ. The CDR3 totals 14 residues. CDR3 residues: CASADGTGGYEQYF. The CDR3 DNA is TGTGCCAGCGCAGACGGGACAGGGGGCTACGAGCAGTACTTC. Looking up the rest from reference TRBV7-6 and TRBJ2-7 gives the full variable domain: GAGVSQSPRYKVTKRGQDVALRCDPISGHVSLYWYRQALGQGPEFLTYFNYEAQQDKSGLPNDRFSAERPEGSISTLTIQRTEQRDSAMYRCASADGTGGYEQYFGPGTRLTVT.

V usage is TRBV6-1 and J usage is TRBJ2-4; TRBD1 agrees at 7 bases. CDR1 and CDR2 (germline): MNHNS, SASEGT. Trimming at V came to 5 bases and at J to 1 base, leaving 5 bases not matched to a gene. CDR3 length: 15 residues. CDR3 region: CASSSPDRAKNIQYF. The DNA of the CDR3 is TGTGCCAGCAGTTCACCGGACAGGGCCAAAAACATTCAGTACTTC.

This chain's CDR3 is CASIVEILNTEAFF. CDR3 in DNA: TGTGCCAGCATCGTAGAAATCCTGAACACTGAAGCTTTCTTT. The chain employs TRBV2 and TRBJ1-1, with D uncertain. The CDR3 is made up of 14 amino acids. Trimming pared 7 bases from V and 0 bases from J, leaving 12 bases between. CDR1 and CDR2 (germline): SNHLY, FYNNEI.

V gene TRBV29-1 combines with J gene TRBJ1-5; 9 bases fit TRBD1. Germline CDR1 and CDR2: SQVTM and ANQGSEA. The CDR3 has 13 amino acids. V dropped 6 bases and J dropped 6; count of bases not matched to a gene: 6. The CDR3: CSVKQGAGQPQHF. In DNA form, the CDR3 reads TGCAGCGTCAAACAGGGGGCGGGTCAGCCCCAGCATTTT.

This clone was picked up a small number of times. This chain links TRBV5-1 with TRBJ2-6; D gene ambiguous. Germline assignment: CDR1 SGHRS and CDR2 YFSETQ. V was pared by 5 bases and J by 0 bases, with 6 bases between. CDR3 length: 14 amino acids. This CDR3 reads CASSKSSGANVLTF. The CDR3, as DNA: TGCGCCAGCAGTAAGAGCTCTGGGGCCAACGTCCTGACTTTC.

The J gene is TRBJ2-7, the V gene TRBV18, with TRBD1 matching over 8 bases. This CDR3 region has 15 residues. Germline-derived CDR1 and CDR2 are KGHSH and LQKENI. The junction had 4 bases not matched to a gene; V was cut back by 0 bases and J by 3 bases. CDR3 nucleotide sequence: TGTGCCAGCTCACCACCTGGGACAGGAGGCTACGAGCAGTACTTC. Encoded protein: CASSPPGTGGYEQYF.

This chain joins TRBV18 and TRBJ1-4; D possibly corresponds to TRBD1 (6 bases). Deletions cut 2 bases from V and 4 bases from J, with 11 bases between. Germline V gene data show CDR1 as KGHSH and CDR2 as LQKENI. The length of the CDR3 is 15 residues. CDR3 nucleotides: TGTGCCAGCTCACCAAGACAGGAGATTAATGAAAAACTGTTTTTT. As protein: CASSPRQEINEKLFF.

The chain carries TRBV4-3 and TRBJ2-3; D gene ambiguous. CDR3 length equals 15 residues. The ends were cut back, 4 bases at V and 1 base at J, with 12 bases in the middle. CDR1 is LGHNA and CDR2 is YSLEER in the germline V gene. In DNA form, the CDR3 reads TGCGCCAGCAGCCCCCAATTAGCCCGCACAGATACGCAGTATTTT. It is translated as CASSPQLARTDTQYF.

V and J are TRBV28 and TRBJ2-1; the match to TRBD1 covers 8 bases. The V and J ends lost 3 bases and 7 bases, in that order; junction bases with no gene match: 11. Germline CDR1 reads MDHEN; CDR2 reads SYDVKM. This CDR3 region has 16 residues. DNA for the CDR3: TGTGCCAGCAGTTTTGGAGGACAGGGCGGGCTGAATGAGCAGTTCTTC. Translation: CASSFGGQGGLNEQFF. Drawing the rest from reference TRBV28 and TRBJ2-1, the complete variable domain is DVKVTQSSRYLVKRTGEKVFLECVQDMDHENMFWYRQDPGLGLRLIYFSYDVKMKEKGDIPEGYSVSREKKERFSLILESASTNQTSMYLCASSFGGQGGLNEQFFGPGTRLTVL.

The chain is built from TRBV14 and TRBJ1-1; 7 positions agree with TRBD1. In germline, CDR1 is SGHDN, CDR2 FVKESK. Losses at the gene ends were 4 bases for V and 6 bases for J; bases not matched to a gene: 2. The CDR3 extends over 12 amino acids. In DNA, the CDR3 is TGTGCCAGCAGCCTAGACAGGGCTGAAGCTTTCTTT. Protein: CASSLDRAEAFF.

The chain combines TRBV9 with TRBJ1-2, with TRBD1 matching over 7 bases. The germline CDR1 and CDR2 sequences are SGDLS and YYNGEE. This CDR3 has 13 amino acids. The junction had 3 bases not matched to a gene; V was cut back by 3 bases and J by 4 bases. CDR3 in amino acids: CASSEGQPYGYTF. CDR3 in DNA: TGTGCCAGCAGCGAGGGACAGCCCTATGGCTACACCTTC.